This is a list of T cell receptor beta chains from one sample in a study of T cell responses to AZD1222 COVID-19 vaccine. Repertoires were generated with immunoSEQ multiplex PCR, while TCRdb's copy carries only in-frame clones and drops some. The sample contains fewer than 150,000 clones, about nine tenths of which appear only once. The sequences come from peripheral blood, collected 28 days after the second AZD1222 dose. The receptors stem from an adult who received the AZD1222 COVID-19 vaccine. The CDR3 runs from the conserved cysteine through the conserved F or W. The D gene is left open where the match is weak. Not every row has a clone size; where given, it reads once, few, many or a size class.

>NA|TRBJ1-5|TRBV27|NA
TGTGCCAGCAGTTCCGGACACCGAAATCAGCCCCAGCATTTT
CASSSGHRNQPQHF
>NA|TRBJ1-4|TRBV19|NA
TGTGCCAGTAGTATCACTACAGGGAGGAATGAAAAACTGTTTTTT
CASSITTGRNEKLFF
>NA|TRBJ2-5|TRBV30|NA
TGTGCCTGGAGTCCCCCCATGGGGGGCAGTGAGACCCAGTACTTC
CAWSPPMGGSETQYF
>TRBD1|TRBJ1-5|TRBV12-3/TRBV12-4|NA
TGTGCCAGCAGGACAGGGGGTCAGCCCCAGCATTTT
CASRTGGQPQHF
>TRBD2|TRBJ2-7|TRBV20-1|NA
TGCAGTGCTAGTGGGCTACTAGCGGGAACCTACGAGCAGTACTTC
CSASGLLAGTYEQYF
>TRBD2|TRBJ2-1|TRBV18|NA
TGTGCCAGCTCACTTACCGGGACTAGCTTAAACCACAATGAGCAGTTCTTC
CASSLTGTSLNHNEQFF
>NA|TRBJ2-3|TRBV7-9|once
TGTGCCAGCAGCCCTCCGCGGGCAGATACGCAGTATTTT
CASSPPRADTQYF
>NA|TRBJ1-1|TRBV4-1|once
TGCGCCAGCAGCCAACGGAGGGGGGGGATGAACACTGAAGCTTTCTTT
CASSQRRGGMNTEAFF
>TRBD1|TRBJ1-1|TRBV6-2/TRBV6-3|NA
TGTGCCAGCAGTACTTGGACAGGGCGGAACACTGAAGCTTTCTTT
CASSTWTGRNTEAFF
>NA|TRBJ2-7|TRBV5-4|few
TGTGCCAGCAGCTCTTCTGGGGGCGCATGGGGGGAGCAGTACTTC
CASSSSGGAWGEQYF
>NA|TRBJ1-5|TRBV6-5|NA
TGTGCCAGCAGCGGTCCCAATCAGCCCCAGCATTTT
CASSGPNQPQHF
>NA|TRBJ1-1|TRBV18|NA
TGTGCCAGCTCACCTCCCTCGGGCAGGAAAACTGAAGCTTTCTTT
CASSPPSGRKTEAFF
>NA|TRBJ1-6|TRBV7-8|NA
TGTGCCAGCAGCTCGCGACTTCTAGGGGGTGCCCGGCCCCTCCACTTT
CASSSRLLGGARPLHF
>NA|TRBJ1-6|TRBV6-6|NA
TGTGCCAGCAGTTATATAGAGAATTCACCCCTCCACTTT
CASSYIENSPLHF
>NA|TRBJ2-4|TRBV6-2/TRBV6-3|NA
TGTGCCAGCAGTCTCTTCGACCCGGCGGGAAACATTCAGTACTTC
CASSLFDPAGNIQYF
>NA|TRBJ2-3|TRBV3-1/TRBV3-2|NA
TGTGCCAGCAGCCCCCGCACAGATACGCAGTATTTT
CASSPRTDTQYF
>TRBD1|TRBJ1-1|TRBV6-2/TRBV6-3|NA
TGTGCCAGCAGTTACGTCAGGGGGTTAACTGAAGCTTTCTTT
CASSYVRGLTEAFF
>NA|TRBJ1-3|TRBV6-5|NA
TGTGCCAGCGGAAGGGATAGCTCTGGAAACACCATATATTTT
CASGRDSSGNTIYF
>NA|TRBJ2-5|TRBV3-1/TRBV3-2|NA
TGTGCCAGCAGCCAAGGATTCGACTCCGAAGAGACCCAGTACTTC
CASSQGFDSEETQYF
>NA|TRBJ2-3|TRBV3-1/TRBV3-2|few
TGTGCCAGCAGCCCCCTCCCTGAGATTACAGATACGCAGTATTTT
CASSPLPEITDTQYF
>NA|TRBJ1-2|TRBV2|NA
TGTGCCAGCAGGGGGAGCCGGGCCGGTGGCTACACCTTC
CASRGSRAGGYTF
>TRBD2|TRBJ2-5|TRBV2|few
TGTGCCAGCTACAGGCTGGGACTAGCGGGAGTGGAGACCCAGTACTTC
CASYRLGLAGVETQYF
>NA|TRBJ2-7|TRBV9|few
TGTGCCAGCAGCGCCGGGGACTCCAACTACGAGCAGTACTTC
CASSAGDSNYEQYF
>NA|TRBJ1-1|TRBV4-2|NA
TGTGCCAGCAGCCAAGATTGGGGTGGTACAAGGGGTGAAGCTTTCTTT
CASSQDWGGTRGEAFF
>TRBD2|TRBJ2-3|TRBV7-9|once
TGTGCCAGCAACCAGCCTAGCGGGATCGTAGATACGCAGTATTTT
CASNQPSGIVDTQYF
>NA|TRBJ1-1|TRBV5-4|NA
TGTGCCAGCAGCTTGGCCCCGGGGGCGGAAACTGAAGCTTTCTTT
CASSLAPGAETEAFF
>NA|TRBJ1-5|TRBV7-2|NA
TGTGCCAGCAGCTTAGGATATCGGGGAGATCAGCCCCAGCATTTT
CASSLGYRGDQPQHF
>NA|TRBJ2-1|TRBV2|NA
TGTGCCAGCAGTGGGGCCCCGGGACTCGGGACGGACTACAATGAGCAGTTCTTC
CASSGAPGLGTDYNEQFF
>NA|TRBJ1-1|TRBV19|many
TGTGCCAGTAGAAGGGGGTTCGGGGGAACAATGAACACTGAAGCTTTCTTT
CASRRGFGGTMNTEAFF
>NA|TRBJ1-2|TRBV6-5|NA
TGTGCCAGCAGTACCTCACAGGGCGACTATGGCTACACCTTC
CASSTSQGDYGYTF
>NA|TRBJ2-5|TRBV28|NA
TGTGCCAGCACGCTGGGGGTATTGGAGACCCAGTACTTC
CASTLGVLETQYF
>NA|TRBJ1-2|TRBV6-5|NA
TGTGCCAGCAGAACGGGACTTGCCCGTGGCTACACCTTC
CASRTGLARGYTF
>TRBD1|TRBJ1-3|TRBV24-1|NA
TGTGCCACCAGTGATTTAGGGGACAGGGGGTCCGCTGGAAACACCATATATTTT
CATSDLGDRGSAGNTIYF